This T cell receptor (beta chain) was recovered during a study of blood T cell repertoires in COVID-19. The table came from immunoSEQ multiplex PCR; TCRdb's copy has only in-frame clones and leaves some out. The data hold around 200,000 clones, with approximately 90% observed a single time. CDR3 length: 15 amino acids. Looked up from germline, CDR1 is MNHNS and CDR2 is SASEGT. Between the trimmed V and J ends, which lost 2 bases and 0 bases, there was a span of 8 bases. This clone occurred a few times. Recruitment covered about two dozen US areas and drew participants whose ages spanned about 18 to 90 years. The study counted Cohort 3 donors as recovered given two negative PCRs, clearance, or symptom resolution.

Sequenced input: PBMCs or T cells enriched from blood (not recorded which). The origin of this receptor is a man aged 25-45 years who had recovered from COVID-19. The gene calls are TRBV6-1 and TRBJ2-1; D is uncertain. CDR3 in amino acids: CASSESGSSYNEQFF. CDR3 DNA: TGTGCCAGCAGTGAATCAGGTAGCTCCTACAATGAGCAGTTCTTC.